Each of the 25 T cell receptor beta chains below was sequenced from the same sample in a study of regulatory T cells in long-lasting Graves disease. Construction of the TCR beta libraries employed iRepertoire HTBI primers in conjunction with Arm-PCR of CDR3 regions. TCRdb used MiXCR to reprocess the multiplex PCR reads, holding one entry per CDR3 protein. The table lists about 500,000 distinct CDR3 sequences, about 11% of them singletons. Time point described: newly diagnosed GD, antithyroid drugs for less than 3 months. RNA extracted from PBMCs served as the sequencing template. Another study also made use of these data, one on T cells in Graves' hyperthyroidism and ophthalmopathy.

The sample consisted of peripheral blood mononuclear cells (PBMCs), taken at new diagnosis, from a patient treated with antithyroid drugs. These receptors came from a woman in her twenties or thirties with Graves disease.

The chain links TRBV12-3 or TRBV12-4 to TRBJ2-4; 7 bases fit TRBD1. The CDR3 runs 16 residues. After removal of 6 bases from V and 3 bases from J, the junction contained 11 bases not matched to a gene. CDR3 sequence: CASRGTEDGGKNIQYF. The CDR3 DNA reads as TGTGCCAGCAGAGGGACAGAGGATGGAGGCAAAAACATTCAGTACTTC.

Comments on this clonotype: Likely a read error: the CDR3 ends without its conserved phenylalanine or tryptophan. This chain joins TRBV20-1 and TRBJ2-3; perhaps TRBD2 as D (6 bases). The CDR3 spans 12 residues. Germline CDR1 and CDR2: DFQATT and SNEGSKA (reference sequence). V was trimmed by 6 bases and J by 1 base, leaving 8 bases between them. In nucleotides, the CDR3 is TGCAGTGCGCGGGGAGGCACAGATACGCAGTATCTT. As protein: CSARGGTDTQYL.

This clonotype was recorded a few times. The chain employs TRBV10-2 and TRBJ1-2, with D hard to call. Deletions cut 3 bases from V and 8 bases from J, with 16 bases between. CDR3 length: 14 amino acids. Germline-derived CDR1 and CDR2 are WSHSY and SAAADI. The CDR3, as DNA: TGCGCCAGCAGTGAAGTCGTGGGAAGGCGAGGCTACACCTTC. The encoded protein is CASSEVVGRRGYTF.

This clonotype was picked up many times. The chain's CDR3 is CASCSQGGGDEKLFF. The CDR3 DNA follows: TGTGCCAGCTGTTCACAGGGAGGGGGCGATGAAAAACTGTTTTTT. The rearrangement joins TRBV19 to TRBJ1-4; 7 bases align to TRBD1. Unmatched junction bases numbered 13, after V lost 9 bases and J lost 6 bases. The germline CDR1 and CDR2 sequences are LNHDA and SQIVND (reference sequence). This CDR3 is built from 15 residues.

This clonotype came up many times. Here the CDR3 DNA reads TGTGCCAGCAGTGGAAGGGGAGCGCCCCAGCATTTT. It is translated as CASSGRGAPQHF. This sequence joins TRBV2 and TRBJ1-5; weak D call: TRBD1 (5 bases). Trimming stripped 4 bases from V and 9 bases from J, with 10 bases between. Germline assignment: CDR1 SNHLY and CDR2 FYNNEI. This CDR3 is 12 amino acids long.

This clonotype was picked up many times. The chain combines TRBV30 with TRBJ2-5; 8 nucleotides match TRBD2. Germline V gives CDR1 GTSNPN, CDR2 SVGIG (reference sequence). V dropped 2 bases and J dropped 2; count of bases not matched to a gene: 1. The CDR3 has 13 residues. The CDR3 bases are TGTGCCTGGAGTCAGCGGGAGCAAGAGACCCAGTACTTC. Its protein is CAWSQREQETQYF.

V and J are TRBV9 and TRBJ2-1, with 12 nucleotides matching TRBD1. Germline CDR1 and CDR2: SGDLS and YYNGEE. J was trimmed by 6 bases and V by 4 bases; bases with no gene match: 8. The CDR3 contains 16 residues. CDR3 in DNA: TGTGCCAGCAGCCACCCGGGACAGGGGGCGATCAATGAGCAGTTCTTC. Translation: CASSHPGQGAINEQFF.

This clonotype has at least ten counts. This chain uses TRBV30 with TRBJ1-5; no definite D call. The germline V gene has CDR1 GTSNPN and CDR2 SVGIG (reference sequence). The CDR3 consists of 14 residues. V was shortened by 3 bases and J by 11 bases, with 20 bases between the two germline ends. CDR3 region: CAWRRMSDQMAQHF. In nucleotides, the CDR3 is TGTGCCTGGAGGCGAATGTCTGACCAGATGGCCCAGCATTTT.

About this clonotype itself: One end of the junction is discordant with germline, which a read error may explain. The CDR3 region is CTSSLGPSDTEAFF. The CDR3 nucleotides read TGTACCAGCTCACTGGGACCTTCGGACACTGAAGCTTTCTTT. The chain couples TRBV18 to TRBJ1-1, with TRBD1 as a possible D gene (5 bases). Looked up from germline, CDR1 is KGHSH and CDR2 is LQKENI. The CDR3 consists of 14 residues.

V usage is TRBV19 and J usage is TRBJ2-2; D call uncertain. CDR1 LNHDA and CDR2 SQIVND come from the germline V gene (reference sequence). This CDR3 has 14 amino acids. Trimming shortened V by 5 bases and J by 0 bases, and 7 bases separated the two germline ends. In DNA, the CDR3 is TGTGCCAGTAGTGATCATGCGAACACCGGGGAGCTGTTTTTT. This sequence encodes CASSDHANTGELFF.

This clonotype has at least ten counts. This chain links TRBV10-3 with TRBJ2-5; perhaps TRBD2 as D (6 bases). The V gene lost 1 base and the J gene lost 3 bases, with 9 bases spanning the gap. This CDR3 has 14 amino acids. Germline V gives CDR1 ENHRY, CDR2 SYGVKD. The CDR3 sequence: CAISELLAEETQYF. In DNA, the CDR3 is TGTGCCATCAGTGAGTTATTAGCGGAAGAGACCCAGTACTTC.

This clonotype has ten or more counts. The CDR3, as DNA: TGTGCCAGCATCGGGACAGGAAATCAGCCCCAGCATTTT. Its translation: CASIGTGNQPQHF. This rearrangement joins TRBV12-3 or TRBV12-4 to TRBJ1-5; 8 positions agree with TRBD1. Trimming at V came to 7 bases and at J to 4 bases, leaving 3 bases not matched to a gene. The CDR3 contains 13 residues.

Only one count was recorded for this clonotype. The gene calls are TRBV27 and TRBJ2-3; 14 nucleotides agree with TRBD2. Gene TRBJ2-1 matches the end of the DNA better, so the J call may be wrong. Germline V CDR1 and CDR2: MNHEY, SMNVEV (reference sequence). The CDR3 contains 23 residues. This chain's CDR3 is CASSLGTSGSLGSIIRVRGEQFF. CDR3 bases: TGTGCCAGCAGTCTTGGGACTAGCGGGAGTTTGGGTTCGATAATCAGGGTTCGTGGGGAGCAGTTCTTC.

This clonotype was seen ten or more times. The chain is built from TRBV20-1 and TRBJ1-1; D gene uncertain. The V and J ends lost 6 bases and 1 base respectively, with 6 bases between them. The CDR3 has 11 residues. CDR1 and CDR2 (germline): DFQATT, SNEGSKA (reference sequence). The CDR3: CSAQENTEAFF. The CDR3 DNA reads TGCAGTGCCCAAGAGAACACTGAAGCTTTCTTT.

This clonotype showed up just a few times. This chain joins TRBV6-2 or TRBV6-3 and TRBJ2-1; tentatively, D is TRBD1 or TRBD2 (5 bases each). CDR1 is MNHEY, CDR2 SVGEGT, per germline. The V end was cut by 5 bases, the J end by 6 bases, with 17 bases between. CDR3 size: 15 residues. In DNA form, the CDR3 reads TGTGCCAGCAGTGAATTTCTGGCGAGGGGCAATGAGCAGTTCTTC. Its protein product is CASSEFLARGNEQFF.

The chain links TRBV9 to TRBJ2-3; D might be TRBD1 or TRBD2, each matching 5 bases. The CDR3 is made up of 15 amino acids. Germline V CDR1 and CDR2: SGDLS, YYNGEE. V lost 3 bases and J lost 6, with 17 bases in between. The DNA for the CDR3 is TGTGCCAGCAGCGACCGGGACGGTGAACCTGATACGCAGTATTTT. Its translation: CASSDRDGEPDTQYF. The variable domain in full, completed from reference TRBV9 and TRBJ2-3, reads DSGVTQTPKHLITATGQRVTLRCSPRSGDLSVYWYQQSLDQGLQFLIQYYNGEERAKGNILERFSAQQFPDLHSELNLSSLELGDSALYFCASSDRDGEPDTQYFGPGTRLTVL.

Points on this clonotype: One end of the junction is discordant with germline, which a read error may explain. This chain joins TRBV20-1 and TRBJ1-2, with no clear D. The germline CDR1 and CDR2 sequences are DFQATT and SNEGSKA (reference sequence). This CDR3 region has 13 residues. The CDR3 DNA follows: TGCAGTGCTAGAGATATCAAAAGGGATGGCTACATCTTC. This gives the protein CSARDIKRDGYIF.

This clonotype occurred once. Being one base from a much bigger clone, this may be a read error. The chain uses TRBV2 and TRBJ2-3; TRBD1 might be the D (6 bases). CDR3 length: 13 residues. From germline, CDR1 is SNHLY and CDR2 FYNNEI. CDR3 region: CVSSVRGIDTQYF. The CDR3 DNA reads as TGTGTCAGCAGTGTTAGGGGGATAGATACGCAGTATTTT. Complete variable domain (other parts from reference TRBV2 and TRBJ2-3): EPEVTQTPSHQVTQMGQEVILRCVPISNHLYFYWYRQILGQKVEFLVSFYNNEISEKSEIFDDQFSVERPDGSNFTLKIRSTKLEDSAMYFCVSSVRGIDTQYFGPGTRLTVL.

This clonotype was observed at least ten times. This chain joins TRBV9 and TRBJ1-1; possible D gene TRBD1, 5 bases. V was clipped by 4 bases and J by 4 bases, with 14 bases between them. This CDR3 has 14 amino acids. The germline V gene encodes CDR1 SGDLS and CDR2 YYNGEE. The CDR3 region is CASSPRAGPTEAFF. The DNA of the CDR3 is TGTGCCAGCAGCCCCCGTGCGGGGCCCACTGAAGCTTTCTTT.

The chain recombines TRBV12-3 or TRBV12-4 with TRBJ2-5, with 7 nucleotides matching TRBD1. The CDR3 spans 16 residues. V was clipped by 5 bases and J by 3 bases; unmatched bases: 12. The CDR3 bases are TGTGCCAGCAGTGGGCCCCAAACAGGGGTAGAAGAGACCCAGTACTTC. This sequence encodes CASSGPQTGVEETQYF.

A remark on this clonotype: Since a much larger clone is just one base distant, this may be a read error. The chain couples TRBV28 to TRBJ2-1; D remains unclear. V lost 2 bases, J lost 10 bases, and 21 bases lay in between. CDR1 and CDR2 from the germline V gene are MDHEN and SYDVKM. The CDR3 spans 16 residues. The CDR3 DNA is TGTGCCAGCAGTTTAGTGGTGTCGGGCAGAAGATACGAGCAGTTCTTC. As protein: CASSLVVSGRRYEQFF.

This clonotype appeared many times. The chain is built from TRBV5-1 and TRBJ1-4; D might be TRBD1 (6 bases). The germline gives CDR1 SGHRS, CDR2 YFSETQ. The CDR3 has 16 residues. The V and J ends lost 4 bases and 0 bases respectively, with 13 bases between them. The CDR3 nucleotides are TGCGCCAGCAGCGAGGACAGACTTGCAACTAATGAAAAACTGTTTTTT. Translated, it gives CASSEDRLATNEKLFF.

The sample holds a few counts of this clonotype. The J gene is TRBJ2-2, the V gene TRBV12-3 or TRBV12-4; the D is unclear. The germline V and J ends were trimmed by 2 bases and 5 bases, with 3 bases remaining between them. This CDR3 is built from 12 residues. CDR3 sequence reads: CASSLMTGELFF. The CDR3 nucleotides are TGTGCCAGCAGTTTAATGACCGGGGAGCTGTTTTTT.

This clonotype has at least ten counts. This chain joins TRBV12-3 or TRBV12-4 and TRBJ1-1; D uncertain. CDR3 length: 14 residues. V gave up 2 bases and J gave up 2 bases, with 9 bases separating them. The CDR3 spells CASSLLPPNTEAFF. In nucleotides, the CDR3 is TGTGCCAGCAGTTTACTCCCCCCTAACACTGAAGCTTTCTTT.

This clonotype was recorded many times. The V gene is TRBV5-1, the J gene TRBJ1-1, with D unclear. Germline V gene data show CDR1 as SGHRS and CDR2 as YFSETQ. V lost 0 bases, J lost 3 bases, and 6 bases lay in between. This CDR3 contains 13 residues. DNA for the CDR3: TGCGCCAGCAGCTTGGAGGTGCACACTGAAGCTTTCTTT. This encodes CASSLEVHTEAFF.